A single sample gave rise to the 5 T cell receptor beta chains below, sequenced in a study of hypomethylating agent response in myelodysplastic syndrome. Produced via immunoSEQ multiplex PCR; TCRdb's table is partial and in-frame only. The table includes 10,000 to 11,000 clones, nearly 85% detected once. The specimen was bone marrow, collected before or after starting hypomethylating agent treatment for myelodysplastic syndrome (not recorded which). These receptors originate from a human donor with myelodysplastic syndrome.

In DNA, the CDR3 is TGTGCCACCAGCAGAGATCACACAGGCCAAGAGACCCAGTACTTC. Its translation: CATSRDHTGQETQYF. The gene calls are TRBV15 and TRBJ2-5; a weak D match, TRBD1 (5 bases). The ends were cut back, 0 bases at V and 1 base at J, with 9 bases in the middle. The CDR3 length is 15 residues. Germline assignment: CDR1 LNHNV and CDR2 YYDKDF (reference sequence). Based on the CDR3 plus reference TRBV15 and TRBJ2-5, the full variable domain is DAMVIQNPRYQVTQFGKPVTLSCSQTLNHNVMYWYQQKSSQAPKLLFHYYDKDFNNEADTPDNFQSRRPNTSFCFLDIRSPGLGDTAMYLCATSRDHTGQETQYFGPGTRLLVL.

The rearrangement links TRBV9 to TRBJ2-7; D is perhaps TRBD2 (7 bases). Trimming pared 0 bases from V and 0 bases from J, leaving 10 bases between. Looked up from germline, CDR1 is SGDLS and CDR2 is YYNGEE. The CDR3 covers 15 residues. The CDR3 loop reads CASSVGGGHSYEQYF. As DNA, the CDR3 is TGTGCCAGCAGCGTAGGGGGGGGCCACTCCTACGAGCAGTACTTC.

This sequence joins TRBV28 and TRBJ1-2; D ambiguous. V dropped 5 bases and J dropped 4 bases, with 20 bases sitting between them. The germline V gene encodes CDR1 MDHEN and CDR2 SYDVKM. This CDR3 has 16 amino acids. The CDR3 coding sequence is TGTGCCAGCAGTCCCCCCCAGCGACAAGGAGGCTATGGCTACACCTTC. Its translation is CASSPPQRQGGYGYTF.

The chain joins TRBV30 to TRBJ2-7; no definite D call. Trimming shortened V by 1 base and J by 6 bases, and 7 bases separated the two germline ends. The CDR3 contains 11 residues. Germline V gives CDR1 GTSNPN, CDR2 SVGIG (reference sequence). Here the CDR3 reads CAWSGFGEQYF. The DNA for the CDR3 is TGTGCCTGGAGTGGTTTCGGCGAGCAGTACTTC.

DNA of the CDR3: TGTGCCTGGAGTCCTAGCCTCGCCCCGGGGGGGAATCAGCCCCAGCATTTT. Encoded protein: CAWSPSLAPGGNQPQHF. V gene TRBV30 combines with J gene TRBJ1-5, with D perhaps matching TRBD1 (5 bases). CDR3 length: 17 amino acids. Germline CDR1 is GTSNPN and CDR2 is SVGIG (reference sequence). V lost 2 bases to trimming and J lost 4 bases, with 21 bases between them.